This TCR beta chain was documented in a study of blood T cell repertoires in COVID-19. On the study more broadly: Acute and convalescent COVID-19 specimens originated in the United States, Italy and Spain. PBMCs, B-cell-depleted T cells, or T cells were the source of the cDNA or gDNA that made up the material.

Original processing methods: For nucleated cells, counts were estimated from reference gene primer amplification. Here immunoSEQ multiplex PCR was the method, and the copy in TCRdb shows in-frame clones only, minus some. V, J and clone size are taken as reported in that table, and D and trimming were inferred from the DNA itself. The sample contains almost 200,000 clones, just under 85% of which appear only once. In Seattle, patients joined the study during active infection and were tracked longitudinally. In germline, CDR1 is SGHRS, CDR2 YFSETQ. The V end was cut by 4 bases, the J end by 1 base, with 17 bases between. This CDR3 is built from 16 residues.

The chain has TRBV5-1 and TRBJ1-1; the D gene is possibly TRBD1 (6 bases). Specimen: peripheral blood. The TCR originated in a man between 60 and 70 years old with COVID-19, enrolled during active disease. Here the CDR3 reads CASSLTTPTGNTEAFF. The CDR3 DNA sequence: TGCGCCAGCAGCCTCACCACCCCGACAGGGAACACTGAAGCTTTCTTT.